This T cell receptor (beta chain) was captured in a study of STAT5B mutations in CD4+ large granular lymphocyte leukemia. Study outcomes and limitations: About 26% of private leukemic clonotypes occurred rarely in other patients' non-leukemic repertoires. Higher CD4+ than CD8+ T-LGLL clonality might reflect small sample size.

This clone was observed a handful of times. Its cognate antigen is unknown. The survey-level immunoSEQ assay was used. Only in-frame clones appear in the TCRdb table, and some are missing; sequencing was by immunoSEQ multiplex PCR. This table has about 35,000 clones, around 63% appearing once. Sequencing used CD4+ T cells from blood buffy coats. This clonotype originated in a human donor in good health.

The CDR3 reads CASNQVNQPQHF. In nucleotides, the CDR3 is TGTGCCAGCAACCAGGTCAATCAGCCCCAGCATTTT. V is TRBV6-1 and J is TRBJ1-5; D unresolved. In germline, CDR1 is MNHNS, CDR2 SASEGT. The CDR3 has 12 amino acids. V lost 7 bases and J lost 3, with 7 bases in between.